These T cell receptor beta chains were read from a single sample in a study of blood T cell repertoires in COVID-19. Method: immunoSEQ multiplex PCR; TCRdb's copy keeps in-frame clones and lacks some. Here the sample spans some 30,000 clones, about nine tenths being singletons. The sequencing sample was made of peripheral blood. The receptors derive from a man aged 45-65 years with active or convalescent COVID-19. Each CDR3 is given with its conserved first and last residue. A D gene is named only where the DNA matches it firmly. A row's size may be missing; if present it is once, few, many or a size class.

TGTGCCAGCAGCTTATGGGGACAGGGACTGAATCAGCCCCAGCATTTT,CASSLWGQGLNQPQHF,.,TRBD1,TRBJ1-5,TRBV7-2
TGTGCCAGCAGCCCAATTGGACTAGCGGGAGTGGCGTCCAAAAACATTCAGTACTTC,CASSPIGLAGVASKNIQYF,few,TRBD2,TRBJ2-4,TRBV9
TGTGCCAGCAGCTGGGGACAGGGGGAAGAGACCCAGTACTTC,CASSWGQGEETQYF,.,TRBD1,TRBJ2-5,TRBV7-9
TGTGCCAGCAGCCTAATAGGGGACTACAATCAGCCCCAGCATTTT,CASSLIGDYNQPQHF,few,.,TRBJ1-5,TRBV6-5
TGCAGTGCTCTAGCGGGAGTGTGCAAGTACTTC,CSALAGVCKYF,once,TRBD2,TRBJ2-7,TRBV20-1
TGTGCCAGTAGTCCAGATTGGAGAGTATCCTACGAGCAGTACTTC,CASSPDWRVSYEQYF,.,.,TRBJ2-7,TRBV19
TGTGCCAGCAGCTTACTACTAGCGGGACGCAATGAGCAGTTCTTC,CASSLLLAGRNEQFF,.,TRBD2,TRBJ2-1,TRBV7-8
TGTGCCAGCAGCTCCGGGACAGGGCAGTTCTTC,CASSSGTGQFF,.,TRBD1,TRBJ2-1,TRBV3-1/TRBV3-2
TGTGCCAGTAGTATAGATTCAACAGGCGAACGGCCTGAAGCTTTCTTT,CASSIDSTGERPEAFF,.,.,TRBJ1-1,TRBV19
TGTGCCAGCAGTTACTCGGGACAGGGAGGTGAAAAACTGTTTTTT,CASSYSGQGGEKLFF,.,TRBD1,TRBJ1-4,TRBV6-5
TGTGCCAGCAGCTCCCAGGTGCCCTCACCTACGTCGGGAAACACCATATATTTT,CASSSQVPSPTSGNTIYF,.,.,TRBJ1-3,TRBV7-2
TGTGCCACCAGCAGGAGCCCCGGTGGACTAAACTATGGCTACACCTTC,CATSRSPGGLNYGYTF,.,.,TRBJ1-2,TRBV15
TGTGCCTGGAGCGCCATGACTCGTGTTACTGAAGCTTTCTTT,CAWSAMTRVTEAFF,.,.,TRBJ1-1,TRBV30
TGTGCCAGCAGCTCCCTGGACAGGGGTTCACCCCTCCACTTT,CASSSLDRGSPLHF,few,TRBD1,TRBJ1-6,TRBV5-6
TGTGCCTGGAGTGTACTGGACCCAGGGGGCTACACCTTC,CAWSVLDPGGYTF,once,.,TRBJ1-2,TRBV30
TGTGCCATCAGTGAGAAAGGCAGACTAGCGGGAGGCACAGATACGCAGTATTTT,CAISEKGRLAGGTDTQYF,.,TRBD2,TRBJ2-3,TRBV10-3
TGTGCCACCAGCAGAGAACCCAGGACAAACTACGAGCAGTACTTC,CATSREPRTNYEQYF,.,.,TRBJ2-7,TRBV15
TGTGCCAGCAGCAACCCCGGGAGGGCGGCCGGGGAGCTGTTTTTT,CASSNPGRAAGELFF,.,TRBD2,TRBJ2-2,TRBV5-4
TGTGCCAGCAGCGTAGGGGGCGGGACCCAGCAGTACTTC,CASSVGGGTQQYF,.,.,TRBJ2-7,TRBV9
TGTGCCAGCAGTGAGGGAGGGGATAGCAATCAGCCCCAGCATTTT,CASSEGGDSNQPQHF,.,.,TRBJ1-5,TRBV6-1
TGTGCCAGCAGTCCTATAGCGGGAGGGCGGGCAGATACGCAGTATTTT,CASSPIAGGRADTQYF,.,TRBD2,TRBJ2-3,TRBV2
TGTGCCAGCAGTAGAGACACCCAAGAGACCCAGTACTTC,CASSRDTQETQYF,few,.,TRBJ2-5,TRBV2
TGTGCCAGCAGAAAAGACGGCGGCAATGAGCAGTTCTTC,CASRKDGGNEQFF,.,.,TRBJ2-1,TRBV5-4
TGCGCCAGCAGCCAGGGGACTAGCGGGAGCTGGTCCTACAATGAGCAGTTCTTC,CASSQGTSGSWSYNEQFF,once,TRBD2,TRBJ2-1,TRBV4-3
TGTGCCAGCAGCTTTCCCCTAGCGGGAGCGGGGGAGCAGTACTTC,CASSFPLAGAGEQYF,.,TRBD2,TRBJ2-7,TRBV5-5